Below, 4 T cell receptor beta chains from the same sample are listed, as sequenced in a study of T cells in localized non-small cell lung cancer. The protocol was immunoSEQ multiplex PCR, while the TCRdb copy is restricted to in-frame clones and leaves out a portion. The sample has approximately 140,000 clones; around 92% are singletons. Here the sequenced sample was peripheral blood, taken before any cancer treatment. The origin of the receptors is a female donor older than 55 with stage I lung adenocarcinoma.

The CDR3 loop reads CSGRKAGELFF. CDR3 in DNA: TGCAGCGGGCGAAAGGCCGGGGAGCTGTTTTTT. V gene TRBV29-1 combines with J gene TRBJ2-2; D uncertain. V dropped 7 bases and J dropped 6 bases, with 9 bases sitting between them. CDR3 length equals 11 residues. Germline V gene data show CDR1 as SQVTM and CDR2 as ANQGSEA.

V and J are TRBV5-4 and TRBJ2-1; D is undetermined. V lost 0 bases and J lost 7, with 11 bases in between. The CDR3 loop spans 14 amino acids. The germline gives CDR1 SGHNT, CDR2 YYREEE (reference sequence). The CDR3 DNA is TGTGCCAGCAGCTTGGAAGGTCGCATGAATGAGCAGTTCTTC. It is translated as CASSLEGRMNEQFF.

V usage is TRBV20-1 and J usage is TRBJ1-1; D is perhaps TRBD1 (6 bases). The CDR3 is 10 amino acids. Between the trimmed V and J ends, which lost 7 bases and 7 bases, there was a span of 10 bases. Germline V gives CDR1 DFQATT, CDR2 SNEGSKA (reference sequence). CDR3 in DNA: TGCAGTGAGAGGACAGTTGAAGCTTTCTTT. Translating gives CSERTVEAFF.

CDR3 amino acids: CASSGTGLSYEQYF. For the CDR3, the DNA is TGCGCCAGCAGCGGGACGGGCCTCTCCTACGAGCAGTACTTC. This chain uses TRBV5-1 with TRBJ2-7, with D perhaps given as TRBD1 or TRBD2 (5 bases each). Between the trimmed V and J ends, which lost 4 bases and 0 bases, there was a span of 11 bases. Germline V lookup: CDR1 SGHRS, CDR2 YFSETQ. The CDR3 length is 14 residues.